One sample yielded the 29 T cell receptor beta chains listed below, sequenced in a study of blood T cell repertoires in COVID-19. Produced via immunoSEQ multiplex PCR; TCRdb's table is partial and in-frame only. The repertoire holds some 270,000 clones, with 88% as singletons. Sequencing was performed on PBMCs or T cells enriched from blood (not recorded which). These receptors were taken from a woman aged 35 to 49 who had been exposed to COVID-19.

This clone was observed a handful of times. The CDR3 here is CASSGTSGSDEQFF. CDR3 nucleotide sequence: TGTGCCAGCAGTGGGACTAGCGGAAGCGATGAGCAGTTCTTC. This chain uses TRBV6-2 or TRBV6-3 with TRBJ2-1; 11 nucleotides line up with TRBD2. V lost 5 bases and J lost 8; bases outside the gene matches: 5. The CDR3 is 14 amino acids. CDR1 and CDR2 from the germline V gene are MNHEY and SVGEGT.

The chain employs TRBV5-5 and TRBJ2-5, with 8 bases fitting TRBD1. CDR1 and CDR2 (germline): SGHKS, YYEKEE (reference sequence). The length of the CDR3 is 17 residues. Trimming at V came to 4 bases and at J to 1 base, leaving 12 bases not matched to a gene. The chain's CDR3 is CASSAGRETGAQETQYF. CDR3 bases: TGTGCCAGCAGCGCGGGACGGGAGACAGGGGCCCAAGAGACCCAGTACTTC.

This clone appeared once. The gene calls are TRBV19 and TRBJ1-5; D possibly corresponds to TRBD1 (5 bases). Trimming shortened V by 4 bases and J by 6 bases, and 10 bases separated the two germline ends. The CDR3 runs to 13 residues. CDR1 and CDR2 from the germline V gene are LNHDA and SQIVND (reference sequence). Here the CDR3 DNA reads TGTGCCAGTAGTACTCAGGGTTTTCAGCCCCAGCATTTT. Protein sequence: CASSTQGFQPQHF.

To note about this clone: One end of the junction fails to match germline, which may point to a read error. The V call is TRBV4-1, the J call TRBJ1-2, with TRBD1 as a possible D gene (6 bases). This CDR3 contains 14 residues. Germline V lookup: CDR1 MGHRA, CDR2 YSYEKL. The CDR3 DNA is TGCGCCAGCAGCCAAGTCGGGGGGCTGCCCACTGGCCTATTC. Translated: CASSQVGGLPTGLF.

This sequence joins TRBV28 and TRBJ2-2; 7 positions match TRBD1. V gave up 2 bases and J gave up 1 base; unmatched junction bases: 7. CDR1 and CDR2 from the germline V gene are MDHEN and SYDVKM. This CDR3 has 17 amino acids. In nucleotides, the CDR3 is TGTGCCAGCAGTTTAGAGGGGACAGTGATGAACACCGGGGAGCTGTTTTTT. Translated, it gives CASSLEGTVMNTGELFF.

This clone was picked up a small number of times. The DNA for the CDR3 is TGTGCCAGCAGGAAACAGGGGGTCGAGACCCAGTACTTC. Its translation: CASRKQGVETQYF. The rearrangement links TRBV14 to TRBJ2-5; TRBD1 matches 8 bases. V lost 6 bases to trimming and J lost 5 bases; unmatched junction nucleotides: 5. CDR1 and CDR2 from the germline V gene are SGHDN and FVKESK. This CDR3 has 13 amino acids. Looking up the rest from reference TRBV14 and TRBJ2-5 gives the full variable domain: EAGVTQFPSHSVIEKGQTVTLRCDPISGHDNLYWYRRVMGKEIKFLLHFVKESKQDESGMPNNRFLAERTGGTYSTLKVQPAELEDSGVYFCASRKQGVETQYFGPGTRLLVL.

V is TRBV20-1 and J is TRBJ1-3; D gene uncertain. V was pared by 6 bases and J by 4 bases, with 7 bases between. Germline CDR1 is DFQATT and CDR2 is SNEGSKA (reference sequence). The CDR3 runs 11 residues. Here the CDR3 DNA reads TGCAGTGCCCCCGGGGGAAACACCATATATTTT. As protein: CSAPGGNTIYF.

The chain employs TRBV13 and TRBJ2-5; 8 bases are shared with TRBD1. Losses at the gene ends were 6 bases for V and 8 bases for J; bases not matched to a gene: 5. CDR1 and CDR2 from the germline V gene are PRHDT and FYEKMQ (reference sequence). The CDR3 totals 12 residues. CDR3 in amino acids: CASSFTGGTQYF. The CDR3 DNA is TGTGCCAGCAGTTTTACAGGGGGAACCCAGTACTTC.

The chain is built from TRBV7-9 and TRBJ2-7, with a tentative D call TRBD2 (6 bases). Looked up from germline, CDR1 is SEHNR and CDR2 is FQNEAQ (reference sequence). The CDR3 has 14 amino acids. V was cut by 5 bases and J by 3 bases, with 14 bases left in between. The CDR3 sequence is CASSPRSGDYEQYF. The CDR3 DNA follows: TGTGCCAGCAGCCCGCGGTCGGGAGACTACGAGCAGTACTTC.

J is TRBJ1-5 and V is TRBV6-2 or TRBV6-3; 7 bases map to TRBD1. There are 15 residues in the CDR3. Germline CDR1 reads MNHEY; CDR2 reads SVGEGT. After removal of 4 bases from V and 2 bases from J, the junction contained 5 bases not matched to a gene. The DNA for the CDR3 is TGTGCCAGCAGTTCCGACAGGGTAGGCAATCAGCCCCAGCATTTT. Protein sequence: CASSSDRVGNQPQHF.

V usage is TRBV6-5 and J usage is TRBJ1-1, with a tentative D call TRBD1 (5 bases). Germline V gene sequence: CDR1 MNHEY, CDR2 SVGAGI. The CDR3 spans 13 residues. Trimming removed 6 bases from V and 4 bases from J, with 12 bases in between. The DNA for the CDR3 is TGTGCCAGCAGGGGGGAGGTCGGCACTGAAGCTTTCTTT. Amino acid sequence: CASRGEVGTEAFF.

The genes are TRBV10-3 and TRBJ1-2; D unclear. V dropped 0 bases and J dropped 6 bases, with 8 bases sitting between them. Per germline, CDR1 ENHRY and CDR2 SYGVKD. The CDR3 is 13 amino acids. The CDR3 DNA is TGTGCCATCAGTGAGTCAGGAGGGAATGGCTACACCTTC. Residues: CAISESGGNGYTF.

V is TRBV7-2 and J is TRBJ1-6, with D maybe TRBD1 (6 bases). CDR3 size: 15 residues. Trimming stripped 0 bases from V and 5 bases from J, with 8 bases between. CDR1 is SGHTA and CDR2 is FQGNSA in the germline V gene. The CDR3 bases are TGTGCCAGCAGCTTAGCGGGACACAATAATTCACCCCTCCACTTT. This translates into CASSLAGHNNSPLHF.

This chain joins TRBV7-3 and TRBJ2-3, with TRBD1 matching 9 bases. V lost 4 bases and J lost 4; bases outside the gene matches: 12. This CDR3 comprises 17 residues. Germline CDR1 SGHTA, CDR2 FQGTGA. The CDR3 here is CASSSMTGTGWADTQYF. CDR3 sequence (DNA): TGTGCCAGCAGCTCAATGACCGGGACAGGGTGGGCAGATACGCAGTATTTT.

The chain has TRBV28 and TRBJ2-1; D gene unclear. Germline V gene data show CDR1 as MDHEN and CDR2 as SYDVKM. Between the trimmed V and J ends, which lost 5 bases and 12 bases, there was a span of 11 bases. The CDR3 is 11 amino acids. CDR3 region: CASSVEYGQFF. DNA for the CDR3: TGTGCCAGCAGTGTCGAATACGGGCAGTTCTTC.

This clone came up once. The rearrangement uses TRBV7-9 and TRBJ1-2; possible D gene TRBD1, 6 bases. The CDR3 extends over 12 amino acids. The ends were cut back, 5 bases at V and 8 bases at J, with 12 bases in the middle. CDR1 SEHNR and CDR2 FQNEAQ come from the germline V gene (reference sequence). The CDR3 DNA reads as TGTGCCAGCAGCCAACAGGGTGGGGGCTACACCTTC. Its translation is CASSQQGGGYTF. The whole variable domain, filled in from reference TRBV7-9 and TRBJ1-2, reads DTGVSQNPRHKITKRGQNVTFRCDPISEHNRLYWYRQTLGQGPEFLTYFQNEAQLEKSRLLSDRFSAERPKGSFSTLEIQRTEQGDSAMYLCASSQQGGGYTFGSGTRLTVV.

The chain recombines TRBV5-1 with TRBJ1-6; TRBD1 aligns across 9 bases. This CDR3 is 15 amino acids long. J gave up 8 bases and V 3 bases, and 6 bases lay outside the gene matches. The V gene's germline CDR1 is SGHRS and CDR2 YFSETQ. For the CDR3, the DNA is TGCGCCAGCAGCTCAGGGACAGGGACTGATTCACCCCTCCACTTT. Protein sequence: CASSSGTGTDSPLHF.

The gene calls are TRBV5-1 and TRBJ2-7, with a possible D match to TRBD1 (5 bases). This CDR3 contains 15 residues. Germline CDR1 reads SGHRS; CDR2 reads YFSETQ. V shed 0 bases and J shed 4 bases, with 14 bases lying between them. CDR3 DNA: TGCGCCAGCAGCTTGGCCGCGGCAGCAGGGTACGAGCAGTACTTC. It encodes CASSLAAAAGYEQYF.

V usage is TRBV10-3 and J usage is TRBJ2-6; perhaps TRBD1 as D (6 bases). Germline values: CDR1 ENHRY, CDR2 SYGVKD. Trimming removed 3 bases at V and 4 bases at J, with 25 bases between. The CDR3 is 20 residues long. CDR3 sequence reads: CAISDYRSGVESSGANVLTF. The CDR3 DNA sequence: TGTGCCATCAGTGATTACAGGTCAGGGGTAGAATCGTCCGGGGCCAACGTCCTGACTTTC.

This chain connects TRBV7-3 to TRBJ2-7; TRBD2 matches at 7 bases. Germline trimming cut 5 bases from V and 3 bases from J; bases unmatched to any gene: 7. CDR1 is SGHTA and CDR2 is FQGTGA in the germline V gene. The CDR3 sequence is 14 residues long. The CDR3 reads CASSPHGGSYEQYF. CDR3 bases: TGTGCCAGCAGCCCCCACGGGGGGAGCTACGAGCAGTACTTC.

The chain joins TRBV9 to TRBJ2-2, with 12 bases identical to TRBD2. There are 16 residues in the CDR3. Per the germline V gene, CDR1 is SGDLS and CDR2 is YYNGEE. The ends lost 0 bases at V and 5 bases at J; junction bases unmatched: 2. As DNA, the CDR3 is TGTGCCAGCAGCGTAGGGACTAGCGGGGTTACCGGGGAGCTGTTTTTT. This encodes CASSVGTSGVTGELFF.

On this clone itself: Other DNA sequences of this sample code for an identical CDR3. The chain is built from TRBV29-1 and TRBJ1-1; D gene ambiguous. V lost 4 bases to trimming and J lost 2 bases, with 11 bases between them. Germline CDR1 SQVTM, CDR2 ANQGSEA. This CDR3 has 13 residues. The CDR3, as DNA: TGCAGCGTTGCCCGGGTTCTTAACACTGAAGCTTTCTTT. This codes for CSVARVLNTEAFF.

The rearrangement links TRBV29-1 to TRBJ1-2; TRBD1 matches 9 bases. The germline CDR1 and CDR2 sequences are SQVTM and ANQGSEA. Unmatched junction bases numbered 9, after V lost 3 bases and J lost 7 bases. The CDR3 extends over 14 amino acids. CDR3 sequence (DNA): TGCAGCGTTGAGGAGGGGGGGACAGGGAGTGGCTACACCTTC. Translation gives CSVEEGGTGSGYTF.

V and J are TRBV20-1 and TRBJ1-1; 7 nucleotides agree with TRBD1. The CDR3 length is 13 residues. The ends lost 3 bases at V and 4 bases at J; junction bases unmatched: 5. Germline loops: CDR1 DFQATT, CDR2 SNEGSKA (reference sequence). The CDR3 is CSASDDRATEAFF. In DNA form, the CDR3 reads TGCAGTGCTAGTGATGACAGGGCCACTGAAGCTTTCTTT.

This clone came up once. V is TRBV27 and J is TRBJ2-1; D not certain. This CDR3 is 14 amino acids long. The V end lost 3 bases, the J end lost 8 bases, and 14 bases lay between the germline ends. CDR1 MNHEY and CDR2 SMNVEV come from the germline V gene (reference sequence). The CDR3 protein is CASSLETVYDEQFF. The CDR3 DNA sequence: TGTGCCAGCAGTTTGGAAACAGTTTACGATGAGCAGTTCTTC.

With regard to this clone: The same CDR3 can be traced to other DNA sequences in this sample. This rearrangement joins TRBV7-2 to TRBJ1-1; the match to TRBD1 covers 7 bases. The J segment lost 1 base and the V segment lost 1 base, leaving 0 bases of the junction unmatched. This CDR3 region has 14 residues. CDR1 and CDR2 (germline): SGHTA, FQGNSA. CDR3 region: CASSLGQGNTEAFF. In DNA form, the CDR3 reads TGTGCCAGCAGCTTAGGACAGGGGAACACTGAAGCTTTCTTT.

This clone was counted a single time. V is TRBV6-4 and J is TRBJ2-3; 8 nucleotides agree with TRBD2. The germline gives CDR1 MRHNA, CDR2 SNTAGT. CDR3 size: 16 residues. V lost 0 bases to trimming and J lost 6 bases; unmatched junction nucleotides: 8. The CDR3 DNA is TGTGCCAGCAGTGACTCGACACGGGGGGGCGGCGATACGCAGTATTTT. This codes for CASSDSTRGGGDTQYF.

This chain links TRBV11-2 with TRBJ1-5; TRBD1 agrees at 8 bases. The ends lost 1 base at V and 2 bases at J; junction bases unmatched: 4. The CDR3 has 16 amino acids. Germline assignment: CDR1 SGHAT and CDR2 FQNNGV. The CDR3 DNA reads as TGTGCCAGCAGCTTAGGGACAGGGCTGGGCAATCAGCCCCAGCATTTT. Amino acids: CASSLGTGLGNQPQHF.

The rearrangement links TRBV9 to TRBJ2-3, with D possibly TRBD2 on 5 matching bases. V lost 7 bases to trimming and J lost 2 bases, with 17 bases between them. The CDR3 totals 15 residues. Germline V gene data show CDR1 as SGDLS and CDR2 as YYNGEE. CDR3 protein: CASGADGLHTDTQYF. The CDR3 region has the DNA TGTGCCAGCGGCGCCGACGGACTGCACACAGATACGCAGTATTTT.